This TCR beta chain originates from a study of CD8+ T cells in alopecia areata. Findings and caveats of the study: Scalp repertoires also include resident alphabeta T cells from normal skin. Clonality in lesional scalp, especially alopecia totalis/universalis, exceeded that of normal scalp.

Researchers gathered lesional scalp punch biopsies and peripheral blood from patients with alopecia areata. PBMCs served as the source from which CD4+ and CD8+ T cells were sorted. This clone was recorded a few times. The target antigen is unknown. Other nucleotide sequences in the sample specify the same CDR3. Extracted RNA was reverse transcribed into cDNA, the sequencing template. Clones were read by immunoSEQ multiplex PCR, and TCRdb kept only the in-frame ones, dropping some. The sample shows around 100,000 clones, 41% of them seen only once. J gave up 4 bases and V 0 bases, and 2 bases lay outside the gene matches. Looked up from germline, CDR1 is SGDLS and CDR2 is YYNGEE. The CDR3 is made up of 14 amino acids.

The chain combines TRBV9 with TRBJ2-5, with 8 bases lining up with TRBD2. This clonotype originated in a human donor with alopecia areata. Material: CD4+ T cells sorted from blood. DNA for the CDR3: TGTGCCAGCAGCGTAGGGCTAGCGGGAGAGACCCAGTACTTC. Its translation is CASSVGLAGETQYF. The full variable domain, completed using reference TRBV9 and TRBJ2-5, is DSGVTQTPKHLITATGQRVTLRCSPRSGDLSVYWYQQSLDQGLQFLIQYYNGEERAKGNILERFSAQQFPDLHSELNLSSLELGDSALYFCASSVGLAGETQYFGPGTRLLVL.